This T cell receptor (beta chain) emerged from a study of blood T cell repertoires in COVID-19. In the original workflow: Estimation of nucleated cell counts relied on the amplification of reference gene primers. Libraries were prepared by immunoSEQ multiplex PCR; TCRdb keeps only in-frame clonotypes and omits some of them. V and J calls and clone size follow that table, whereas D and trimming were derived from the DNA. The table lists roughly 330,000 clones, 86% of them singletons. This clonotype was sampled from a young woman who had recovered from COVID-19. Sequencing used PBMCs or T cells enriched from blood (not recorded which).

The DNA for the CDR3 is TGTGCCAGCAGTTACATTTCGGGACAAATAACATACAATGAGCAGTTCTTC. This encodes CASSYISGQITYNEQFF. V gene TRBV6-2 or TRBV6-3 combines with J gene TRBJ2-1; possibly TRBD1 for D (6 bases). The V end lost 2 bases, the J end lost 4 bases, and 18 bases lay between the germline ends. The CDR3 covers 17 residues. Germline V gene data show CDR1 as MNHEY and CDR2 as SVGEGT.